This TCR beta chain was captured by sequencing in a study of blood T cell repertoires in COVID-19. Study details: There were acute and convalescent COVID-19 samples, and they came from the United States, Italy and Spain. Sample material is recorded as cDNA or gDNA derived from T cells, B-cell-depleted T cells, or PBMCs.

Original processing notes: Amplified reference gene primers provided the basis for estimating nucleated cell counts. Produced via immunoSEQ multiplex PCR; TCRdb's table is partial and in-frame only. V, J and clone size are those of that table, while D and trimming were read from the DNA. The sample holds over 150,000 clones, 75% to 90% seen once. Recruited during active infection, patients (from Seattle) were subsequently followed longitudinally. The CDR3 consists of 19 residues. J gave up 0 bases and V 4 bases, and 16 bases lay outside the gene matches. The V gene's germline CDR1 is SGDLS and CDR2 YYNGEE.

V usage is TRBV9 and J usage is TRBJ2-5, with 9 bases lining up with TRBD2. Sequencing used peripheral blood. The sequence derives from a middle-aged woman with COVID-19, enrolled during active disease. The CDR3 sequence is CASSSRGGGLAAYQETQYF. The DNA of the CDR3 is TGTGCCAGCAGCAGTAGAGGGGGGGGACTAGCCGCGTACCAAGAGACCCAGTACTTC.